Each of the 27 T cell receptor beta chains below was sequenced from the same sample in a study of CD8 T cells in Susac syndrome. RNA, at about 0.5 to 1 ug, was reverse transcribed with random hexamers. TCRdb itself ran the immunoSEQ multiplex PCR reads through MiXCR, one entry per CDR3 protein. The sample has about 160,000 distinct CDR3 sequences, about 90% seen once. Sequencing input: CD4+ T cells from PBMCs. Source of these receptors: a human donor in good health.

The chain employs TRBV3-1 and TRBJ1-5; D is undetermined. CDR3 length: 13 amino acids. V was shortened by 4 bases and J by 3 bases, with 7 bases between the two germline ends. Germline V CDR1 and CDR2: LGHDT, YNNKEL (reference sequence). The DNA for the CDR3 is TGTGCCAGCAGCCTCCGGAACAATCAGCCCCAGCATTTT. This gives the protein CASSLRNNQPQHF.

V is TRBV30 and J is TRBJ1-6; tentatively, D is TRBD1 (5 bases). Germline CDR1 and CDR2: GTSNPN and SVGIG (reference sequence). The CDR3 covers 13 residues. V shed 0 bases and J shed 10 bases, with 10 bases lying between them. The CDR3 loop is CAWSVAGESPLHF. In DNA form, the CDR3 reads TGTGCCTGGAGTGTCGCGGGGGAGTCACCCCTCCACTTT.

This sequence joins TRBV7-7 and TRBJ2-7, with 9 nucleotides matching TRBD1. Germline CDR1 is SSHAT and CDR2 is FNYEAQ (reference sequence). The CDR3 is made up of 15 amino acids. The trim removed 5 bases at V and 2 bases at J, leaving 7 bases unmatched. CDR3 in DNA: TGTGCCAGCAGCATAGGGACAGGGATGACCTACGAGCAGTACTTC. Translated, it gives CASSIGTGMTYEQYF.

The chain uses TRBV6-5 and TRBJ1-2, with D unclear. CDR3 length: 15 residues. The V gene lost 5 bases and the J gene lost 4 bases, with 17 bases spanning the gap. Germline CDR1 is MNHEY and CDR2 is SVGAGI. For the CDR3, the DNA is TGTGCCAGCAGTCGGGAAACCCTCGGCAGCTATGGCTACACCTTC. Residues: CASSRETLGSYGYTF.

V is TRBV19 and J is TRBJ1-1; tentatively, D is TRBD1 (5 bases). The germline V gene has CDR1 LNHDA and CDR2 SQIVND (reference sequence). The V end was cut by 7 bases, the J end by 1 base, with 10 bases between. The CDR3 covers 13 residues. The CDR3 DNA reads TGTGCCAGTACCCTGGGGACGAACACTGAAGCTTTCTTT. Protein product: CASTLGTNTEAFF.

The J gene is TRBJ1-1, the V gene TRBV12-3 or TRBV12-4; D is ambiguous. The CDR3 has 12 amino acids. The ends were cut back, 6 bases at V and 11 bases at J, with 16 bases in the middle. The CDR3: CASRTTGGSAFF. The CDR3 DNA follows: TGTGCCAGCAGAACTACGGGCGGTTCGGCTTTCTTT.

The chain links TRBV10-3 to TRBJ2-7, with 7 nucleotides matching TRBD1. CDR1 and CDR2 from the germline V gene are ENHRY and SYGVKD. V trimming: 2 bases; J trimming: 3 bases; junction bases outside the gene matches: 4. The CDR3 covers 14 residues. The CDR3, as DNA: TGTGCCATCAGTGAGGGCCGACAGGGCTACGAGCAGTACTTC. Protein: CAISEGRQGYEQYF.

This chain joins TRBV20-1 and TRBJ2-7; 8 nucleotides agree with TRBD2. Losses at the gene ends were 0 bases for V and 5 bases for J; bases not matched to a gene: 6. Looked up from germline, CDR1 is DFQATT and CDR2 is SNEGSKA (reference sequence). This CDR3 contains 14 residues. CDR3 DNA: TGCAGTGCTAGAGATCCCGGGGGGGTGGACGAGCAGTACTTC. Protein sequence: CSARDPGGVDEQYF.

This rearrangement joins TRBV13 to TRBJ1-5; D is perhaps TRBD1 (6 bases). Trimming pared 8 bases from V and 6 bases from J, leaving 17 bases between. Germline V gene data show CDR1 as PRHDT and CDR2 as FYEKMQ (reference sequence). The length of the CDR3 is 14 residues. CDR3 protein: CASATGQAGQPQHF. The CDR3 region has the DNA TGTGCCAGCGCAACAGGGCAGGCAGGTCAGCCCCAGCATTTT.

The sample holds a few counts of this clonotype. The rearrangement joins TRBV19 to TRBJ2-7; tentative D call: TRBD2 (5 bases). V lost 3 bases and J 3 bases, leaving 12 bases between the germline ends. Germline assignment: CDR1 LNHDA and CDR2 SQIVND (reference sequence). The length of the CDR3 is 14 residues. The CDR3 is CASSIEGQNYEQYF. The CDR3 nucleotides read TGTGCCAGTAGTATTGAGGGCCAGAACTACGAGCAGTACTTC.

This clonotype has a single count. The rearrangement joins TRBV5-4 to TRBJ2-1; D might be TRBD2 (6 bases). The germline V and J ends were trimmed by 4 bases and 0 bases, with 11 bases remaining between them. The CDR3 is 15 residues long. CDR1 is SGHNT and CDR2 is YYREEE in the germline V gene (reference sequence). CDR3 in amino acids: CASSRGTDSYNEQFF. The CDR3 nucleotides are TGTGCCAGCAGCCGCGGGACCGACTCCTACAATGAGCAGTTCTTC.

The chain has TRBV19 and TRBJ2-3, with TRBD2 matching over 9 bases. With 5 bases clipped from V and 1 base from J, the junction kept 1 base outside the gene matches. CDR3 length: 14 residues. Germline V gene lookup returns CDR1 LNHDA and CDR2 SQIVND (reference sequence). CDR3 loop: CASSASGGTDTQYF. CDR3 sequence (DNA): TGTGCCAGTAGTGCTAGCGGGGGCACAGATACGCAGTATTTT. Together with reference TRBV19 and TRBJ2-3, the CDR3 gives the full variable domain: DGGITQSPKYLFRKEGQNVTLSCEQNLNHDAMYWYRQDPGQGLRLIYYSQIVNDFQKGDIAEGYSVSREKKESFPLTVTSAQKNPTAFYLCASSASGGTDTQYFGPGTRLTVL.

The J gene is TRBJ1-5, the V gene TRBV28; TRBD1 agrees at 8 bases. The V and J ends lost 10 bases and 5 bases, in that order; junction bases with no gene match: 10. This CDR3 region has 14 residues. Germline V lookup: CDR1 MDHEN, CDR2 SYDVKM. The CDR3 region has the DNA TGTGCCACCTCGAACAGGGGGTGGGATCAGCCCCAGCATTTT. The encoded protein is CATSNRGWDQPQHF. Based on the CDR3 plus reference TRBV28 and TRBJ1-5, the full variable domain is DVKVTQSSRYLVKRTGEKVFLECVQDMDHENMFWYRQDPGLGLRLIYFSYDVKMKEKGDIPEGYSVSREKKERFSLILESASTNQTSMYLCATSNRGWDQPQHFGDGTRLSIL.

This sequence joins TRBV3-1 and TRBJ2-2; 8 bases line up with TRBD2. CDR1 and CDR2 (germline): LGHDT, YNNKEL (reference sequence). V was clipped by 1 base and J by 4 bases; unmatched bases: 5. CDR3 length: 16 amino acids. In nucleotides, the CDR3 is TGTGCCAGCAGCCAAGTGGCGGGAGGCGTCACCGGGGAGCTGTTTTTT. The encoded protein is CASSQVAGGVTGELFF.

The chain couples TRBV20-1 to TRBJ2-5, with 7 bases identical to TRBD1. Trimming took 6 bases from V and 4 from J; bases not matched to a gene: 8. Germline V gene data show CDR1 as DFQATT and CDR2 as SNEGSKA (reference sequence). This CDR3 has 13 residues. The CDR3 DNA reads TGCAGTGCATTTCGGACAGGAGGAGAGACCCAGTACTTC. This codes for CSAFRTGGETQYF.

In its sample, this clonotype was seen once. The gene calls are TRBV28 and TRBJ1-1, with 7 bases lining up with TRBD1. V was pared by 7 bases and J by 5 bases, with 7 bases of the junction left unmatched. This CDR3 region has 13 residues. Looked up from germline, CDR1 is MDHEN and CDR2 is SYDVKM. The CDR3 nucleotides read TGTGCCAGCACTCGACAGGGAGGGACTGAAGCTTTCTTT. Protein: CASTRQGGTEAFF.

The CDR3 sequence is CASSFGRGGEKLFF. CDR3 DNA sequence: TGCGCCAGCAGCTTCGGCAGGGGAGGTGAAAAACTGTTTTTT. The chain links TRBV5-1 to TRBJ1-4; maybe TRBD1 (6 bases). The CDR3 spans 14 residues. The V end was cut by 2 bases, the J end by 7 bases, with 12 bases between. Germline V CDR1 and CDR2: SGHRS, YFSETQ.

This chain links TRBV7-2 with TRBJ2-2; D is unresolved. V was clipped by 7 bases and J by 4 bases, with 13 bases between them. Germline CDR1 is SGHTA and CDR2 is FQGNSA. The CDR3 runs 14 residues. CDR3 sequence reads: CASTQGQITGELFF. The CDR3 nucleotides are TGTGCCAGCACTCAAGGGCAGATCACCGGGGAGCTGTTTTTT.

This chain joins TRBV20-1 and TRBJ2-7; TRBD2 aligns across 9 bases. The CDR3 extends over 14 amino acids. V was clipped by 0 bases and J by 5 bases; unmatched bases: 5. CDR1 is DFQATT and CDR2 is SNEGSKA in the germline V gene (reference sequence). The CDR3 coding sequence is TGCAGTGCTAGAGATTCAATAGCGGGGGACGAGCAGTACTTC. Amino acid sequence: CSARDSIAGDEQYF.

V and J are TRBV29-1 and TRBJ2-7, with D possibly matching TRBD1 (6 bases). This CDR3 is built from 12 residues. Germline loops: CDR1 SQVTM, CDR2 ANQGSEA. The V and J ends lost 8 bases and 0 bases respectively, with 11 bases between them. CDR3 region: CSFRDTSYEQYF. CDR3 nucleotide sequence: TGCAGCTTCCGGGACACCTCCTACGAGCAGTACTTC.

The gene calls are TRBV7-8 and TRBJ2-7; 7 bases map to TRBD2. The germline V gene encodes CDR1 SGHVS and CDR2 FQNEAQ. This CDR3 is 13 amino acids long. V lost 5 bases to trimming and J lost 7 bases; unmatched junction nucleotides: 8. This CDR3 is CASSTGLVREQYF. The CDR3 coding sequence is TGTGCCAGCAGCACCGGACTAGTGCGGGAGCAGTACTTC.

The chain recombines TRBV7-2 with TRBJ2-5; D might be TRBD1 or TRBD2, each matching 6 bases. The V gene lost 2 bases and the J gene lost 3 bases, with 13 bases spanning the gap. This CDR3 comprises 15 residues. Germline CDR1 reads SGHTA; CDR2 reads FQGNSA. The DNA of the CDR3 is TGTGCCAGCAGCTTAAATATAGGGGGGAAAGAGACCCAGTACTTC. Amino acids: CASSLNIGGKETQYF.

The chain uses TRBV11-2 and TRBJ2-3, with a possible D match to TRBD2 (6 bases). The length of the CDR3 is 16 residues. Looked up from germline, CDR1 is SGHAT and CDR2 is FQNNGV. V was pared by 1 base and J by 3 bases, with 14 bases between. The CDR3 DNA is TGTGCCAGCAGCTTAGCGGGTCGGGAGCGGACAGATACGCAGTATTTT. Translation gives CASSLAGRERTDTQYF. Full variable domain (missing parts from reference TRBV11-2 and TRBJ2-3): EAGVAQSPRYKIIEKRQSVAFWCNPISGHATLYWYQQILGQGPKLLIQFQNNGVVDDSQLPKDRFSAERLKGVDSTLKIQPAKLEDSAVYLCASSLAGRERTDTQYFGPGTRLTVL.

The CDR3 DNA is TGCAGCGCGGCGGCCAGGGAAGGAAGTGGCTACACCTTC. Amino acids: CSAAAREGSGYTF. The chain joins TRBV29-1 to TRBJ1-2; perhaps TRBD1 as D (5 bases). The CDR3 loop spans 13 amino acids. Deletions cut 7 bases from V and 7 bases from J, with 19 bases between. Germline-derived CDR1 and CDR2 are SQVTM and ANQGSEA.

V gene TRBV20-1 combines with J gene TRBJ2-4; possible D gene TRBD1, 6 bases. CDR1 is DFQATT, CDR2 SNEGSKA, per germline (reference sequence). This CDR3 is built from 15 residues. V was shortened by 1 base and J by 9 bases, with 19 bases between the two germline ends. The CDR3 coding sequence is TGCAGTGCTAGAGGGGCAGGGGCTACCTCGGGCATTCAGTACTTC. Encoded protein: CSARGAGATSGIQYF.

This clonotype was counted once. The chain links TRBV7-2 to TRBJ2-1, with D perhaps TRBD2 (6 bases). This CDR3 has 14 residues. The V end was cut by 3 bases, the J end by 7 bases, with 13 bases between. Germline V gene sequence: CDR1 SGHTA, CDR2 FQGNSA. In DNA form, the CDR3 reads TGTGCCAGCAGCTTTCCGGGACTCAATAATGAGCAGTTCTTC. Protein product: CASSFPGLNNEQFF.

This chain links TRBV9 with TRBJ2-4, with D possibly being TRBD1 or TRBD2 (5 bases each). V was pared by 0 bases and J by 1 base, with 8 bases between. The germline gives CDR1 SGDLS, CDR2 YYNGEE. This CDR3 is 15 amino acids long. In DNA, the CDR3 is TGTGCCAGCAGCGTAGATGGGACGGCCAAAAACATTCAGTACTTC. Translated: CASSVDGTAKNIQYF.